This T cell receptor (beta chain) was found in a study of T-cell memory formation after mild COVID-19. Turning to the study itself: TCR clusters were mostly confined to one donor each. Overall study results and limits: Contracting clones from day 15 to 85 showed balanced CD4/CD8; later expanders favored CD4+.

From 5'RACE with constant-segment primers came TCR alpha and TCR beta cDNA libraries that carried sample barcodes and UMIs. TCRdb reprocessed the 5' RACE reads with MiXCR, giving one entry per CDR3 protein. The table shows just under 550,000 distinct CDR3 sequences, with roughly 21% occurring only once. The table lists this clonotype with a few counts. Antigen: not known. Germline CDR1 and CDR2: MGHDK and SYGVNS. V was shortened by 5 bases and J by 0 bases, with 4 bases between the two germline ends. CDR3 size: 13 residues. V usage is TRBV25-1 and J usage is TRBJ2-2; D not certain. This clonotype was sampled from an adult woman who had mild COVID-19 (a few samples of this study predate the infection). Cell type and time point are not known. The sequencing input was PBMCs or a T cell subset sorted from them (not recorded which). The CDR3 DNA follows: TGTGCCAGCAGTAGTGCGAACACCGGGGAGCTGTTTTTT. It codes for CASSSANTGELFF.